A selection of T cell receptor beta chains follows, all from one sample in a study of blood T cell repertoires in COVID-19. TCRdb keeps only in-frame clones here, not all; method: immunoSEQ multiplex PCR. The sample records under 95,000 clones, approximately 82% being singletons. Material for sequencing was peripheral blood. Every receptor here comes from a human donor in a cohort sampled during active COVID-19. The CDR3 runs from the conserved cysteine through the conserved F or W. Each record gives: D gene, V gene, J gene, clone size, CDR3 protein, CDR3 DNA. The D gene is left open where the match is weak. Expanded clones are given a class, and other clones once, few, many or no size at all.

D: TRBD2
V: TRBV10-3
J: TRBJ2-7
size: NA
CDR3: CAISEPTSGLIGEQYF
DNA: TGTGCCATCAGTGAGCCAACTAGCGGACTGATTGGCGAGCAGTACTTC

D: NA
V: TRBV5-4
J: TRBJ1-2
size: NA
CDR3: CASSETGSGNGYTF
DNA: TGTGCCAGCAGCGAAACAGGGTCGGGGAATGGCTACACCTTC

D: TRBD2
V: TRBV7-2
J: TRBJ2-5
size: NA
CDR3: CASSLELALETQYF
DNA: TGTGCCAGCAGCTTAGAACTAGCGCTGGAGACCCAGTACTTC

D: TRBD2
V: TRBV6-2/TRBV6-3
J: TRBJ2-1
size: NA
CDR3: CASSYRSGSGSLWEQFF
DNA: TGTGCCAGCAGTTACCGCTCGGGTAGCGGGAGTCTCTGGGAGCAGTTCTTC

D: TRBD2
V: TRBV4-1
J: TRBJ2-3
size: once
CDR3: CATASTSGNTDTQYF
DNA: TGCGCCACCGCGTCGACTAGCGGGAACACAGATACGCAGTATTTT

D: NA
V: TRBV18
J: TRBJ1-5
size: NA
CDR3: CASSPGVGSYSNQPQHF
DNA: TGTGCCAGCTCACCAGGAGTCGGTAGCTATAGCAATCAGCCCCAGCATTTT

D: TRBD1
V: TRBV5-1
J: TRBJ2-7
size: NA
CDR3: CASSFLGQGDGEQYF
DNA: TGCGCCAGCAGCTTTCTGGGACAGGGGGATGGCGAGCAGTACTTC

D: TRBD1
V: TRBV29-1
J: TRBJ2-2
size: NA
CDR3: CSVADRGRAGELFF
DNA: TGCAGCGTCGCCGACAGGGGGCGGGCCGGGGAGCTGTTTTTT

D: TRBD1
V: TRBV2
J: TRBJ2-1
size: NA
CDR3: CASSYPGGYNEQFF
DNA: TGTGCCAGCAGTTACCCAGGGGGTTACAATGAGCAGTTCTTC

D: TRBD2
V: TRBV28
J: TRBJ2-1
size: NA
CDR3: CASSTTTSGKYNEQFF
DNA: TGTGCCAGCAGCACAACGACTAGCGGGAAGTACAATGAGCAGTTCTTC

D: TRBD1
V: TRBV10-3
J: TRBJ2-5
size: NA
CDR3: CAISDRDRGPHETQYF
DNA: TGTGCCATCAGTGACCGGGACAGGGGGCCGCATGAGACCCAGTACTTC

D: NA
V: TRBV6-5
J: TRBJ1-2
size: NA
CDR3: CASRSRGLDGYTF
DNA: TGTGCCAGCAGATCCAGGGGTCTGGATGGCTACACCTTC

D: TRBD2
V: TRBV5-1
J: TRBJ2-1
size: NA
CDR3: CASSRGLAEVGEQFF
DNA: TGCGCCAGCAGCCGCGGACTAGCGGAAGTTGGTGAGCAGTTCTTC

D: TRBD1
V: TRBV25-1
J: TRBJ1-3
size: NA
CDR3: CASSGTGEGNTIYF
DNA: TGTGCCAGCAGTGGGACAGGGGAAGGAAACACCATATATTTT

D: TRBD1
V: TRBV5-1
J: TRBJ2-1
size: once
CDR3: CASSWGTGDNEQFF
DNA: TGCGCCAGCAGCTGGGGGACAGGTGACAATGAGCAGTTCTTC

D: TRBD1
V: TRBV6-1
J: TRBJ2-3
size: NA
CDR3: CASSEELTGFGRTDTQYF
DNA: TGTGCCAGCAGTGAAGAGTTGACAGGGTTTGGTAGGACAGATACGCAGTATTTT